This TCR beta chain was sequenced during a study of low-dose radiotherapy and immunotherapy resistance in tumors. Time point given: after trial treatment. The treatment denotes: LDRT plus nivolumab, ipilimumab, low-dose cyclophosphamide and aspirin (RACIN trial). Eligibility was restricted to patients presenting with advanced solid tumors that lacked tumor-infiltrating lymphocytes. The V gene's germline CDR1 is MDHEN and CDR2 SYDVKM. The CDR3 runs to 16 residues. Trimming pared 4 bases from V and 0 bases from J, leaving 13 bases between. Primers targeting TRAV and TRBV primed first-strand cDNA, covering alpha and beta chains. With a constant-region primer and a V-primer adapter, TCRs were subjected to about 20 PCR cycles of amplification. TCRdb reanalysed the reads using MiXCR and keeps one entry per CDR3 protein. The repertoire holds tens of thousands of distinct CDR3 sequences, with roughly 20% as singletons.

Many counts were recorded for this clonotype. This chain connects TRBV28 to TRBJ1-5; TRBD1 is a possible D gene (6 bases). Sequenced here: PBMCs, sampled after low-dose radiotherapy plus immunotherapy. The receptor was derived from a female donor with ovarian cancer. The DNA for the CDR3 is TGTGCCAGCAGTTCGGGGGCGATATATAGCAATCAGCCCCAGCATTTT. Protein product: CASSSGAIYSNQPQHF.